The 18 T cell receptor beta chains below all came from one sample that was sequenced in a study of T cell responses to AZD1222 COVID-19 vaccine. Profiling relied on immunoSEQ multiplex PCR, and the TCRdb table lists in-frame clones only, not all of them. The data hold fewer than 35,000 clones, with 90% to 95% observed a single time. Sequenced material: peripheral blood, taken on day 0 of AZD1222 vaccination. The source of these receptors is an adult in good health.

This chain connects TRBV5-4 to TRBJ1-3; unclear D gene. This CDR3 is 17 amino acids long. CDR1 is SGHNT and CDR2 is YYREEE in the germline V gene (reference sequence). V was cut by 0 bases and J by 1 base, with 14 bases left in between. The CDR3 bases are TGTGCCAGCAGCTTGGCGTCCAGAGGAGTTTCTGGAAACACCATATATTTT. Translation: CASSLASRGVSGNTIYF.

The chain employs TRBV29-1 and TRBJ2-3; the D gene is possibly TRBD1 (6 bases). The V gene lost 3 bases and the J gene lost 2 bases, with 21 bases spanning the gap. CDR3 length: 17 residues. Germline V gene sequence: CDR1 SQVTM, CDR2 ANQGSEA. Here the CDR3 DNA reads TGCAGCGTTGATGGGCCGAAGGACAGACCTTCCACAGATACGCAGTATTTT. This encodes CSVDGPKDRPSTDTQYF.

The chain carries TRBV10-2 and TRBJ1-6; no clear D. The V end was cut by 2 bases, the J end by 5 bases, with 10 bases between. Germline-derived CDR1 and CDR2 are WSHSY and SAAADI. This CDR3 region has 15 residues. CDR3 sequence reads: CASSESGVNNSPLHF. The CDR3 DNA reads TGCGCCAGCAGTGAGAGTGGGGTGAATAATTCACCCCTCCACTTT.

The chain carries TRBV7-2 and TRBJ2-1; D gene unclear. Germline V gene data show CDR1 as SGHTA and CDR2 as FQGNSA. Trimming removed 5 bases at V and 0 bases at J, with 5 bases between. This CDR3 spans 13 amino acids. The CDR3 region is CASSTNSYNEQFF. CDR3 in DNA: TGTGCCAGCAGCACCAACTCCTACAATGAGCAGTTCTTC.

This rearrangement joins TRBV6-1 to TRBJ2-7, with D perhaps assigned TRBD1 or TRBD2 (5 bases each). The V and J ends lost 1 base and 9 bases respectively, with 22 bases between them. The CDR3 contains 16 residues. The germline gives CDR1 MNHNS, CDR2 SASEGT. CDR3 bases: TGTGCCAGCAGTGAAGTCGAGGGGATCGCTTCTGTAGTGCAGTACTTC. Its translation is CASSEVEGIASVVQYF.

V is TRBV6-5 and J is TRBJ1-1; no firm D call. V gave up 11 bases and J gave up 1 base, with 17 bases separating them. CDR3 length equals 14 residues. CDR1 and CDR2 from the germline V gene are MNHEY and SVGAGI. The chain's CDR3 is CAGSGFEGNTEAFF. CDR3 sequence (DNA): TGTGCCGGCTCGGGATTTGAAGGGAACACTGAAGCTTTCTTT.

The chain links TRBV3-1 (or the pseudogene TRBV3-2) to TRBJ1-1, with D possibly TRBD1 on 6 matching bases. The CDR3 is 15 residues long. Germline assignment: CDR1 LGHDT and CDR2 YNNKEL (reference sequence). The ends were cut back, 1 base at V and 1 base at J, with 10 bases in the middle. In DNA form, the CDR3 reads TGTGCCAGCAGCCAAGGAAGGACAGCGAACACTGAAGCTTTCTTT. This gives the protein CASSQGRTANTEAFF.

The chain combines TRBV5-1 with TRBJ2-1, with D unresolved. Germline V gene lookup returns CDR1 SGHRS and CDR2 YFSETQ. The CDR3 loop spans 16 amino acids. The V end was cut by 0 bases, the J end by 5 bases, with 15 bases between. The CDR3 bases are TGCGCCAGCAGCTTGGAACTCAGGCTCAGTGACAATGAGCAGTTCTTC. Translation gives CASSLELRLSDNEQFF.

This rearrangement joins TRBV19 to TRBJ1-5; perhaps TRBD1 as D (5 bases). The V end was cut by 4 bases, the J end by 4 bases, with 11 bases between. The CDR3 has 14 residues. CDR1 and CDR2 from the germline V gene are LNHDA and SQIVND (reference sequence). The CDR3 loop reads CASSRQIMNQPQHF. The DNA of the CDR3 is TGTGCCAGTAGTAGACAGATTATGAATCAGCCCCAGCATTTT. Looking up the rest from reference TRBV19 and TRBJ1-5 gives the full variable domain: DGGITQSPKYLFRKEGQNVTLSCEQNLNHDAMYWYRQDPGQGLRLIYYSQIVNDFQKGDIAEGYSVSREKKESFPLTVTSAQKNPTAFYLCASSRQIMNQPQHFGDGTRLSIL.

This chain joins TRBV11-3 and TRBJ1-1; TRBD1 matches at 8 bases. The CDR3 contains 15 residues. The V gene's germline CDR1 is SGHNT and CDR2 YENEEA. V lost 5 bases, J lost 5 bases, and 10 bases stayed unmatched. Written as DNA, the CDR3 is TGTGCCAGCAGCCTAACGACAGGGGTGGCGACTGAAGCTTTCTTT. It specifies CASSLTTGVATEAFF.

The CDR3 DNA reads TGCAGCGTTGAATCCTCCGGGACAGGGAGAGAAGCTTTCTTT. This gives the protein CSVESSGTGREAFF. This chain links TRBV29-1 with TRBJ1-1, with 9 bases identical to TRBD1. The CDR3 loop spans 14 amino acids. CDR1 SQVTM and CDR2 ANQGSEA come from the germline V gene. Trimming took 2 bases from V and 8 from J; bases not matched to a gene: 9.

The V and J genes are TRBV10-3 and TRBJ1-2; the match to TRBD1 covers 7 bases. CDR1 is ENHRY, CDR2 SYGVKD, per germline. Unmatched junction bases numbered 6, after V lost 3 bases and J lost 8 bases. The CDR3 runs to 13 residues. The CDR3 sequence: CAISEDRVGGYTF. The CDR3 coding sequence is TGTGCCATCAGTGAAGACAGGGTTGGGGGCTACACCTTC.

V usage is TRBV5-6 and J usage is TRBJ2-7; D uncertain. Germline CDR1 is SGHDT and CDR2 is YYEEEE. Trimming left V 5 bases short and J 2 bases short, with 8 bases between. The CDR3 extends over 12 amino acids. DNA for the CDR3: TGTGCCAGCAGTTACAGAGCCTACGAGCAGTACTTC. It yields the protein CASSYRAYEQYF. The variable domain in full, with the rest retrieved from reference TRBV5-6 and TRBJ2-7, is DAGVTQSPTHLIKTRGQQVTLRCSPKSGHDTVSWYQQALGQGPQFIFQYYEEEERQRGNFPDRFSGHQFPNYSSELNVNALLLGDSALYLCASSYRAYEQYFGPGTRLTVT.

This clone showed up just once. The V and J genes are TRBV6-5 and TRBJ1-2; the match to TRBD1 covers 9 bases. J gave up 7 bases and V 6 bases, and 3 bases lay outside the gene matches. The CDR3 is made up of 12 amino acids. Germline CDR1 MNHEY, CDR2 SVGAGI. This chain's CDR3 is CASRQGAGGYTF. The CDR3, as DNA: TGTGCCAGCAGACAGGGGGCGGGTGGCTACACCTTC.

V is TRBV6-6 and J is TRBJ1-1; 7 nucleotides agree with TRBD1. Germline lookup yields CDR1 MNHNY and CDR2 SVGAGI (reference sequence). The CDR3 totals 14 residues. V was pared by 1 base and J by 6 bases, with 5 bases of the junction left unmatched. CDR3 sequence reads: CASSYLQGTAEAFF. CDR3 nucleotides: TGTGCCAGCAGTTACTTACAGGGGACTGCTGAAGCTTTCTTT.

The chain recombines TRBV5-1 with TRBJ1-5; the D is unclear. Trimming took 4 bases from V and 5 from J, leaving 13 bases between them. The CDR3 length is 14 residues. Germline-derived CDR1 and CDR2 are SGHRS and YFSETQ. This chain's CDR3 is CASSREGLDQPQHF. CDR3 nucleotides: TGCGCCAGCAGCCGCGAGGGTTTGGATCAGCCCCAGCATTTT.

This sequence joins TRBV6-5 and TRBJ1-2; 10 nucleotides align to TRBD1. After removal of 6 bases from V and 6 bases from J, the junction contained 4 bases not matched to a gene. Germline-derived CDR1 and CDR2 are MNHEY and SVGAGI. The CDR3 covers 13 residues. CDR3 region: CASSPDRGDGYTF. The CDR3 coding sequence is TGTGCCAGCAGCCCGGACAGGGGGGATGGCTACACCTTC.

This clone showed up just once. The chain uses TRBV18 and TRBJ1-5, with D possibly matching TRBD1 (6 bases). Germline loops: CDR1 KGHSH, CDR2 LQKENI. The CDR3 totals 18 residues. The germline V and J ends were trimmed by 1 base and 0 bases, with 16 bases remaining between them. In DNA, the CDR3 is TGTGCCAGCTCACCACGGGGCAGGGGAATAGGTAGCAATCAGCCCCAGCATTTT. Translation: CASSPRGRGIGSNQPQHF.